A selection of T cell receptor beta chains follows, all from one sample in a study of shared clonotypes between healthy human individuals. The assay was immunoSEQ multiplex PCR, and TCRdb's table has in-frame clones only and misses some. The sample lists roughly 2 million clones; roughly 94% were seen once. The source material was naive CD4+ T cells sorted from blood. The receptors shown here come from a man in his late teens or twenties in good health. CDR3s include the opening cysteine and the closing phenylalanine or tryptophan.

v_call | cdr3_aa
TRBV10-1 | CASSESRGKAGDEQFF
TRBV18 | CASSPPLGADGDIQYF
TRBV30 | CAWTGRDTGELFF
TRBV28 | CASSLIQGNQPQHF
TRBV7-2 | CASSLAQLAKNIQYF
TRBV5-1 | CASSSALRLAGKGEQYF
TRBV5-6 | CASSQDRGVRSPLHF
TRBV19 | CASSIDRGTDTQYF
TRBV28 | CASSRRREVIGNTIYF
TRBV5-4 | CASSLGVREGELFF
TRBV4-1 | CASSQDSTRAFAGNTIYF
TRBV7-9 | CASSLDTNSYGYTF
TRBV7-2 | CASSLTLSGGAGTQYF
TRBV4-1 | CASSRAPLTSEKLFF
TRBV11-2 | CASNWRAKEESPLHF
TRBV7-2 | CASSPQVAAFF
TRBV6-1 | CASSASGAGEQYF
TRBV10-3 | CAISGGQGVNTEAFF
TRBV5-6 | CASSPGGPTKAGGYTF
TRBV10-3 | CAISSASTDTQYF
TRBV7-2 | CASSSAGPLRYNEQFF
TRBV6-5 | CASGKTRGATYEQYF
TRBV4-3 | CASSQAQGRVGELFF
TRBV13 | CASSPRRPSGNTIYF
TRBV7-9 | CASSLLPQGGAEAFF
TRBV5-1 | CASSTHNEQFF
TRBV4-3 | CASSRDQGNSPLHF
TRBV30 | CAWGGVHEQYF
TRBV6-5 | CASSRAPYEQYF